Sequencing of this T cell receptor beta chain was carried out in a study of blood T cell repertoires in COVID-19. The V end was cut by 6 bases, the J end by 7 bases, with 13 bases between. Germline V gene lookup returns CDR1 SNHLY and CDR2 FYNNEI. CDR3 size: 13 residues. Libraries were prepared by immunoSEQ multiplex PCR; TCRdb keeps only in-frame clonotypes and omits some of them. The sample carries 230,000 or so clones, 75% to 85% recorded once. The sample taken for sequencing was peripheral blood. This receptor was obtained from a woman between 35 and 50 years old who had recovered from COVID-19. V gene TRBV2 combines with J gene TRBJ1-5, with D maybe TRBD1 (5 bases). The CDR3 DNA follows: TGTGCCAGCAGCCAACAGGAACCCCAGCCCCAGCATTTT. This translates into CASSQQEPQPQHF.